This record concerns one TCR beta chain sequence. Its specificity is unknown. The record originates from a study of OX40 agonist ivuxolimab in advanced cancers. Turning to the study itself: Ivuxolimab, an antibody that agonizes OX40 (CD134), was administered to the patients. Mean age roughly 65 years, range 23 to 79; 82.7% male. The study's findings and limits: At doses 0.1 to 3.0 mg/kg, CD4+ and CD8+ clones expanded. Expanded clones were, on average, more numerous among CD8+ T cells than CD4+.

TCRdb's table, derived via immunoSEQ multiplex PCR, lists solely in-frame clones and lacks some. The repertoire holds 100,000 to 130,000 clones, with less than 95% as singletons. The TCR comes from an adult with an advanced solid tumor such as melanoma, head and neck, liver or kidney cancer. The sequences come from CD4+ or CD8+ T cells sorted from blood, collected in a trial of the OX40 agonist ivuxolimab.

The CDR3 DNA reads as TGTGCCAGCAGAGACGACAGGGGGCGAGGTGAAGCTTTCTTT. This codes for CASRDDRGRGEAFF. The gene calls are TRBV28 and TRBJ1-1; TRBD1 matches at 10 bases. Germline V CDR1 and CDR2: MDHEN, SYDVKM. V shed 6 bases and J 7 bases; nucleotides not matched to a gene: 8. The length of the CDR3 is 14 residues.